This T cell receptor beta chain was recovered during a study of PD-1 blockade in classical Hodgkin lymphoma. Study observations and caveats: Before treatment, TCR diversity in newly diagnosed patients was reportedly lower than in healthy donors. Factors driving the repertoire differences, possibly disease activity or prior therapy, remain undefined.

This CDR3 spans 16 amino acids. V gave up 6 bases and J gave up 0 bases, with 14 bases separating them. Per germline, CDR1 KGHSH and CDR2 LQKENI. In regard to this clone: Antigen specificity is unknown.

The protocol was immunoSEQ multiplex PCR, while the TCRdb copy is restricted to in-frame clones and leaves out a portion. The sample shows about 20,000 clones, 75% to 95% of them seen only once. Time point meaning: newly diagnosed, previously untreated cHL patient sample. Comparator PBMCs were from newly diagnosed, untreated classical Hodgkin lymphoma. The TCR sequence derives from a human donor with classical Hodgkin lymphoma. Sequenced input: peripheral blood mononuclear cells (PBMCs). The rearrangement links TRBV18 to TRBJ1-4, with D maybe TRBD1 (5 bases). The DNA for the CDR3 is TGTGCCAGCTCCCCCGTGGAGGGACCAACTAATGAAAAACTGTTTTTT. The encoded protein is CASSPVEGPTNEKLFF.